This entry concerns a single T cell receptor (beta chain). The antigen is unknown. This CDR3 spans 16 amino acids. The germline gives CDR1 MGHRA, CDR2 YSYEKL. Trimming removed 0 bases from V and 2 bases from J, with 11 bases in between. From about 400 ng of RNA, a library with molecular barcoded alpha/delta and beta/gamma adaptors was made. Via MiXCR, TCRdb re-called the reads, giving one row per CDR3 protein. The top ten hold about an eighth of the sample, which has approximately 93,000 distinct CDR3 sequences, approximately 21% seen once. These data originate in a study of read filtering for tumor transcriptome and immune sequencing. Study-level points and caveats: IR-seq captured clonotypes deeper and more reliably than RNA-seq.

The sequence came from a donor aged 40 or older with multiple myeloma. The chain couples TRBV4-1 to TRBJ1-5; D is uncertain. Material for sequencing was a population of CD138-negative cells sorted from bone marrow. CDR3 protein: CASSQESRGGNQPQHF. The CDR3 DNA reads as TGCGCCAGCAGCCAAGAATCCCGGGGTGGCAATCAGCCCCAGCATTTT.